This T cell receptor beta chain was observed in a study of lymphopenia after photon versus proton radiotherapy. The table came from immunoSEQ multiplex PCR; TCRdb's copy has only in-frame clones and leaves some out. Altogether tens of thousands of clones are present, around nine tenths being singletons, with the ten largest covering around 15%. Comment on this clone: Its cognate antigen is unknown.

Study-level points and caveats: Photon-treated patients lost naive T cells and TCR diversity; proton-treated stayed stable. Authors raise, but do not show, better survival with proton therapy. Oligoclonal CD8+ Temra expansion after nadir drove photon patients' diversity drop. A bigger post-nadir fall in TCR diversity correlated inversely with survival time in deceased patients.

This CDR3 is built from 15 residues. The ends were cut back, 7 bases at V and 5 bases at J, with 20 bases in the middle. Germline values: CDR1 SGHAT, CDR2 FQDESV (reference sequence). Sample: peripheral blood, taken from a patient treated with photon-based radiotherapy. The rearrangement links TRBV11-1 to TRBJ2-5, with D unclear. The source is a man in his fifties or sixties with cholangiocarcinoma. The CDR3 protein is CASTVDTISSETQYF. The CDR3 nucleotides are TGTGCCAGCACCGTAGACACAATTAGCTCCGAGACCCAGTACTTC.